Presented here are 13 T cell receptor beta chains from one specimen sequenced in a study of tumor and adjacent non-tumor tissue in lung cancer. The library came from three nested PCR rounds adapted from ARM-PCR protocols. TCRdb redid the calling of the multiplex PCR reads with MiXCR, one entry per CDR3 protein. The table includes approximately 82,000 distinct CDR3 sequences, approximately 82% detected once. No cell sorting was done before RNA was extracted from the tissue. More than 3 cm separated this lung sample from the edge of the tumor. Sequencing was carried out using distant non-tumor lung tissue. These receptor sequences come from an older man with non-small cell lung cancer.

In its sample, this clonotype was seen a few times. The chain joins TRBV10-3 to TRBJ2-7, with a weak D call TRBD1 (5 bases). Trimming cost V 7 bases and J 4 bases, with 17 bases left between them. CDR1 is ENHRY, CDR2 SYGVKD, per germline. There are 14 residues in the CDR3. The CDR3 protein is CAITGAGNPYEQYF. The DNA of the CDR3 is TGTGCCATCACTGGTGCAGGGAACCCTTACGAGCAGTACTTC.

This clonotype was seen a single time. An end of the junction does not agree with germline; a read error may underlie this. The genes are TRBV6-1 and TRBJ2-1, with 8 bases identical to TRBD2. The CDR3 covers 19 residues. Germline assignment: CDR1 MNHNS and CDR2 SASEGT. The chain's CDR3 is CASSDPGGRGLLACNVQFF. The CDR3 nucleotides read TGTGCCAGCAGTGATCCGGGAGGGCGGGGGTTGCTCGCCTGCAATGTGCAGTTCTTC.

Note on this clonotype: Given a much more abundant clone one base away, this may be a read error. The chain carries TRBV11-2 and TRBJ1-4; no firm D call. The CDR3 contains 17 residues. The V gene's germline CDR1 is SGHAT and CDR2 FQNNGV. V was clipped by 1 base and J by 1 base, with 13 bases between them. The CDR3 bases are TGTGCCAGCAGCTTAGCCAGGAGGCGAGGAACTAATGAAAAACTGTTTTTT. This gives the protein CASSLARRRGTNEKLFF. Full variable domain (remainder filled in from reference TRBV11-2 and TRBJ1-4): EAGVAQSPRYKIIEKRQSVAFWCNPISGHATLYWYQQILGQGPKLLIQFQNNGVVDDSQLPKDRFSAERLKGVDSTLKIQPAKLEDSAVYLCASSLARRRGTNEKLFFGSGTQLSVL.

This clonotype appeared a few times. A read error is likely, as this CDR3 ends without the conserved phenylalanine or tryptophan. The genes are TRBV11-2 and TRBJ1-2; D not resolved. The CDR3 consists of 13 residues. Germline values: CDR1 SGHAT, CDR2 FQNNGV. The V end lost 4 bases, the J end lost 4 bases, and 10 bases lay between the germline ends. CDR3 sequence (DNA): TGTGCCAGCAGCTCCCGGGAGCTCTATGGCTACACCTCC. This sequence encodes CASSSRELYGYTS.

Worth noting for this clonotype: At one boundary the junction diverges from the germline segment, which might be a read error. The gene calls are TRBV6-1 and TRBJ2-1, with TRBD2 matching over 11 bases. Germline CDR1 and CDR2: MNHNS and SASEGT. The CDR3 spans 16 residues. The CDR3 region is CANSAMIAGGHNEQLF. The CDR3 nucleotides read TGTGCCAACAGTGCTATGATAGCGGGAGGGCATAATGAGCAGCTCTTC.

Concerning this clonotype itself: One end of the junction is discordant with germline, which a read error may explain. V usage is TRBV4-1 and J usage is TRBJ1-2; D is unclear. The CDR3 loop spans 15 amino acids. The germline V gene encodes CDR1 MGHRA and CDR2 YSYEKL. In nucleotides, the CDR3 is TGCGCCAGCAGTCAAGATGTGCAGTCTTTTGATGACTACACCTTC. It encodes CASSQDVQSFDDYTF.

This clonotype showed up many times. The DNA of the CDR3 is TGCAGCGTTGGAATTAGGGACTCCACAGATACGCAGTATTTT. Residues: CSVGIRDSTDTQYF. The V gene is TRBV29-1, the J gene TRBJ2-3; TRBD2 is a possible D gene (6 bases). V was clipped by 4 bases and J by 2 bases, with 13 bases between them. The length of the CDR3 is 14 residues. The germline V gene encodes CDR1 SQVTM and CDR2 ANQGSEA.

The chain joins TRBV29-1 to TRBJ2-1, with D possibly being TRBD1 (6 bases). The germline CDR1 and CDR2 sequences are SQVTM and ANQGSEA. The CDR3 spans 13 residues. V was shortened by 5 bases and J by 16 bases, with 24 bases between the two germline ends. Here the CDR3 reads CSVRAHGTNGHFF. The CDR3 bases are TGCAGCGTTCGGGCCCATGGGACAAATGGGCATTTCTTC.

About this clonotype itself: The junction shows a germline mismatch at one end, possibly a read error. The J gene is TRBJ2-6, the V gene TRBV11-3; D is perhaps TRBD1 (6 bases). This CDR3 contains 17 residues. Germline values: CDR1 SGHNT, CDR2 YENEEA. The CDR3 coding sequence is TGTGCCAGCGATGAGGGACAAGGGAAGTCTGGGTCCAACGTCCTGACTTTC. Amino acids: CASDEGQGKSGSNVLTF.

At least ten counts were recorded for this clonotype. This sequence joins TRBV12-3 or TRBV12-4 and TRBJ1-5; D gene unclear. The length of the CDR3 is 14 residues. Deletions cut 3 bases from V and 5 bases from J, with 11 bases between. CDR3 DNA sequence: TGTGCCAGCAGTTTTCGTACCGAGTATCAGCCCCAGCATTTT. It is translated as CASSFRTEYQPQHF.

The chain is built from TRBV12-3 or TRBV12-4 and TRBJ2-5; the D gene is possibly TRBD2 (6 bases). CDR3 length equals 14 residues. V dropped 5 bases and J dropped 4 bases, with 14 bases sitting between them. The chain's CDR3 is CASSPAGPRETQYF. DNA for the CDR3: TGTGCCAGCAGTCCAGCGGGCCCTCGAGAGACCCAGTACTTC.

The CDR3 DNA follows: TGTGCCAGCAGTGCATCCTGGAAACCCCTCTACGAGCAGTACTTC. It encodes CASSASWKPLYEQYF. The rearrangement joins TRBV25-1 to TRBJ2-7, with no clear D. CDR1 and CDR2 (germline): MGHDK, SYGVNS. The CDR3 loop spans 15 amino acids. Deletions cut 4 bases from V and 3 bases from J, with 16 bases between.

In the case of this clonotype: The junction shows a germline mismatch at one end, possibly a read error. The chain has TRBV11-3 and TRBJ1-2; D is ambiguous. Germline loops: CDR1 SGHNT, CDR2 YENEEA. CDR3 length: 13 amino acids. CDR3 coding DNA: TGTGCCAGCAGCACGCGACGGAGCTATGCCTACACCTTC. As protein: CASSTRRSYAYTF.